These 13 T cell receptor beta chains were all obtained from the same sample, sequenced in a study of shared clonotypes between healthy human individuals. TCRdb keeps only in-frame clones here, not all; method: immunoSEQ multiplex PCR. The sample has a few million clones, more than 90% seen once. Sequencing input: naive CD4+ T cells sorted from blood. Subset given: CD45RA+ positively selected. The receptor source for this set is a man aged 18 to 29 in good health.

To note about this clone: Being one base from a much bigger clone, this may be a read error. Additional DNA sequences in this sample encode the identical CDR3. This rearrangement joins TRBV2 to TRBJ2-7; D not resolved. Germline V CDR1 and CDR2: SNHLY, FYNNEI. This CDR3 region has 11 residues. The ends were cut back, 0 bases at V and 4 bases at J, with 1 base in the middle. CDR3 region: CASSEAYEQYF. CDR3 coding DNA: TGTGCCAGCAGTGAAGCTTACGAGCAGTACTTC.

This chain joins TRBV7-2 and TRBJ1-4; no clear D gene. This CDR3 spans 14 amino acids. In germline, CDR1 is SGHTA, CDR2 FQGNSA. Trimming left V 6 bases short and J 6 bases short, with 14 bases between. CDR3 coding DNA: TGTGCCAGCAGTTATGAGACGGGCGATGAAAAACTGTTTTTT. Translating gives CASSYETGDEKLFF.

The chain links TRBV5-6 to TRBJ1-5; TRBD1 might be the D (5 bases). V shed 2 bases and J shed 7 bases, with 13 bases lying between them. Germline CDR1 reads SGHDT; CDR2 reads YYEEEE. CDR3 size: 14 residues. The CDR3 is CASSLDGGRQPQHF. The CDR3 DNA is TGTGCCAGCAGCTTAGATGGGGGAAGGCAGCCCCAGCATTTT.

Here the CDR3 DNA reads TGTGCCAGTAGCTTACTGACAGGTGTCCCCACAGATACGCAGTATTTT. Its protein is CASSLLTGVPTDTQYF. This chain uses TRBV19 with TRBJ2-3; maybe TRBD1 (6 bases). There are 16 residues in the CDR3. Germline CDR1 reads LNHDA; CDR2 reads SQIVND (reference sequence). The ends were cut back, 6 bases at V and 2 bases at J, with 18 bases in the middle.

The chain carries TRBV2 and TRBJ2-7, with D tentatively TRBD1 or TRBD2 (5 bases each). This CDR3 has 15 amino acids. Germline values: CDR1 SNHLY, CDR2 FYNNEI. V lost 5 bases to trimming and J lost 2 bases, with 16 bases between them. In DNA, the CDR3 is TGTGCCAGCAGTCACTGGGACCCTCAGGCCTACGAGCAGTACTTC. This encodes CASSHWDPQAYEQYF.

The V and J genes are TRBV18 and TRBJ1-3; D remains unclear. The V gene's germline CDR1 is KGHSH and CDR2 LQKENI. Trimming left V 6 bases short and J 0 bases short, with 9 bases between. The CDR3 is 14 residues long. The CDR3 spells CASSSGNSGNTIYF. CDR3 DNA sequence: TGTGCCAGCTCCTCCGGGAACTCTGGAAACACCATATATTTT.

This clone has just one count. This CDR3 is also generated by other DNA sequences in the sample. The chain uses TRBV27 and TRBJ1-4; 7 nucleotides line up with TRBD1. J lost 8 bases, V lost 2 bases, and 5 bases had no gene match. The CDR3 loop spans 14 amino acids. Looked up from germline, CDR1 is MNHEY and CDR2 is SMNVEV (reference sequence). CDR3 residues: CASSLQGGGEKLFF. For the CDR3, the DNA is TGTGCCAGCAGTTTACAGGGGGGCGGAGAAAAACTGTTTTTT.

The rearrangement links TRBV2 to TRBJ1-5; 7 bases align to TRBD1. V shed 2 bases, J shed 4 bases, and the junction held 5 bases outside the gene matches. CDR3 length equals 15 residues. CDR1 SNHLY and CDR2 FYNNEI come from the germline V gene. The CDR3 region has the DNA TGTGCCAGCAGTGAATGGTTGACAGGGAATCAGCCCCAGCATTTT. It is translated as CASSEWLTGNQPQHF.

The chain combines TRBV6-5 with TRBJ2-6; 8 bases are a match to TRBD1. Per the germline V gene, CDR1 is MNHEY and CDR2 is SVGAGI. The CDR3 is 15 amino acids. The V gene end was trimmed by 4 bases and the J gene end by 2 bases; junction bases not matched to a gene: 1. CDR3: CASSLTGAGANVLTF. The CDR3 DNA is TGTGCCAGCAGTTTGACAGGGGCTGGGGCCAACGTCCTGACTTTC.

J is TRBJ1-4 and V is TRBV7-8; the D is unclear. V was clipped by 2 bases and J by 5 bases, with 6 bases between them. Germline V lookup: CDR1 SGHVS, CDR2 FQNEAQ. The CDR3 contains 13 residues. This CDR3 reads CASSLSGNEKLFF. The CDR3 DNA reads TGTGCCAGCAGCTTAAGCGGGAATGAAAAACTGTTTTTT.

The gene calls are TRBV28 and TRBJ2-3; the D gene is possibly TRBD2 (6 bases). Trimming took 7 bases from V and 2 from J, leaving 13 bases between them. The CDR3 spans 14 residues. Germline loops: CDR1 MDHEN, CDR2 SYDVKM. CDR3 sequence (DNA): TGTGCCAGCAAACCCGGGGGATCCACAGATACGCAGTATTTT. As protein: CASKPGGSTDTQYF.

This chain uses TRBV7-6 with TRBJ2-7, with D perhaps TRBD1 (6 bases). Germline V gives CDR1 SGHVS, CDR2 FNYEAQ. V gave up 5 bases and J gave up 5 bases, with 16 bases separating them. This CDR3 has 14 residues. Here the CDR3 DNA reads TGTGCCAGCAGCATTAACAGGGACATTGACGAGCAGTACTTC. Protein product: CASSINRDIDEQYF. Together with reference TRBV7-6 and TRBJ2-7, the CDR3 gives the full variable domain: GAGVSQSPRYKVTKRGQDVALRCDPISGHVSLYWYRQALGQGPEFLTYFNYEAQQDKSGLPNDRFSAERPEGSISTLTIQRTEQRDSAMYRCASSINRDIDEQYFGPGTRLTVT.

The chain uses TRBV5-4 and TRBJ2-1; 8 positions match TRBD2. Unmatched junction bases numbered 7, after V lost 0 bases and J lost 8 bases. This CDR3 is built from 15 residues. Germline V gene lookup returns CDR1 SGHNT and CDR2 YYREEE (reference sequence). CDR3 protein: CASSLAGGRTHEQFF. The CDR3 nucleotides read TGTGCCAGCAGCTTGGCTGGCGGGAGGACCCATGAGCAGTTCTTC.